This T cell receptor beta chain is drawn from a study of read filtering for tumor transcriptome and immune sequencing. Study details: R-ISS stage counts were 8 or 9 for I, approximately 15 for II, 7 for III. Per sample, TCR-region reads ranged about 4 to 11 million by IR-seq, roughly 85 to 1,400 by RNA-seq.

This clonotype has ten or more counts. The antigen is undetermined. Germline assignment: CDR1 SGHTA and CDR2 FQGNSA. CDR3 length: 14 residues. The V and J ends lost 5 bases and 2 bases respectively, with 10 bases between them. The library was built from about 400 ng RNA with molecular barcoded adaptors for alpha/delta and beta/gamma chains. TCRdb reanalysed the reads using MiXCR and keeps one entry per CDR3 protein. This table holds 5,000 to 6,500 distinct CDR3 sequences, 23% found once. Study observations and caveats: In IR-seq, single-read clonotypes were 70% to 85% of clonotypes but around 3.5% of reads.

This chain links TRBV7-2 with TRBJ1-3, with D tentatively TRBD1 (6 bases). The sequence derives from a donor aged 40 or older with multiple myeloma. The specimen sequenced was a population of CD138-negative cells sorted from bone marrow. CDR3: CASSQGLTGNTIYF. For the CDR3, the DNA is TGTGCCAGCAGCCAGGGGTTGACTGGAAACACCATATATTTT.